The 29 T cell receptor beta chains presented below share a single source sample, sequenced in a study of blood T cell repertoires in COVID-19. Method: immunoSEQ multiplex PCR; TCRdb's copy keeps in-frame clones and lacks some. The sample carries fewer than 300,000 clones, 80% to 95% recorded once. Input material: PBMCs or T cells enriched from blood (not recorded which). The receptors originated from a woman in her twenties or thirties who had recovered from COVID-19.

The count of this clone is one. The gene calls are TRBV15 and TRBJ1-5, with 8 bases fitting TRBD1. Germline CDR1 LNHNV, CDR2 YYDKDF (reference sequence). V lost 5 bases to trimming and J lost 5 bases; unmatched junction nucleotides: 11. The CDR3 is 16 amino acids. CDR3 in amino acids: CATSGGTGVPYQPQHF. CDR3 DNA sequence: TGTGCCACCAGCGGGGGGACAGGCGTTCCGTATCAGCCCCAGCATTTT.

V gene TRBV19 combines with J gene TRBJ1-5, with 7 bases that match TRBD1. V shed 6 bases and J 0 bases; nucleotides not matched to a gene: 11. CDR3 length: 17 residues. The germline V gene has CDR1 LNHDA and CDR2 SQIVND (reference sequence). The CDR3 nucleotides read TGTGCCAGTAGCCAGACGACAGGGATCGATAGCAATCAGCCCCAGCATTTT. Protein product: CASSQTTGIDSNQPQHF.

J is TRBJ2-7 and V is TRBV12-3 or TRBV12-4, with 9 bases fitting TRBD1. This CDR3 region has 13 residues. With 6 bases clipped from V and 5 bases from J, the junction kept 5 bases outside the gene matches. The CDR3 sequence is CASSTGGKNEQYF. In nucleotides, the CDR3 is TGTGCCAGCAGCACAGGGGGCAAAAACGAGCAGTACTTC.

The chain employs TRBV5-4 and TRBJ2-2; TRBD1 is a possible D gene (5 bases). The CDR3 is 15 residues long. Germline assignment: CDR1 SGHNT and CDR2 YYREEE (reference sequence). The V end lost 0 bases, the J end lost 0 bases, and 6 bases lay between the germline ends. CDR3: CASSLGQSNTGELFF. DNA for the CDR3: TGTGCCAGCAGCTTGGGACAGTCGAACACCGGGGAGCTGTTTTTT.

This sequence joins TRBV19 and TRBJ2-1; 11 nucleotides agree with TRBD2. This CDR3 has 15 amino acids. Trimming at V came to 6 bases and at J to 4 bases, leaving 5 bases not matched to a gene. Germline V CDR1 and CDR2: LNHDA, SQIVND (reference sequence). CDR3 DNA: TGTGCCAGTAGGGGTAGCGGGAGGGCTTACAATGAGCAGTTCTTC. It yields the protein CASRGSGRAYNEQFF.

This chain connects TRBV1 to TRBJ1-1; TRBD1, the D gene given by the table, was not confirmed from the DNA. TRBV1 is recorded as a pseudogene. This CDR3 is 14 amino acids long. CDR3 nucleotide sequence: TGCACCAGCAGCCCGATCGCAGGGGCGGCTGAAGCTTTCTTT. This sequence encodes CTSSPIAGAAEAFF.

CDR3 in DNA: TGTGCCAGCAGCTCAAGAATCAGGGAAATGATGAACACTGAAGCTTTCTTT. Protein: CASSSRIREMMNTEAFF. The chain combines TRBV7-9 with TRBJ1-1, with a weak D call TRBD1 (5 bases). Trimming shortened V by 4 bases and J by 0 bases, and 18 bases separated the two germline ends. CDR3 length: 17 residues. Looked up from germline, CDR1 is SEHNR and CDR2 is FQNEAQ (reference sequence).

The chain is built from TRBV5-5 and TRBJ1-5; TRBD1 might be the D (5 bases). From germline, CDR1 is SGHKS and CDR2 YYEKEE (reference sequence). V gave up 3 bases and J gave up 0 bases, with 7 bases separating them. This CDR3 is 14 amino acids long. CDR3 sequence (DNA): TGTGCCAGCAGCTATCAGGGTAGCAATCAGCCCCAGCATTTT. Amino acid sequence: CASSYQGSNQPQHF.

This chain links TRBV18 with TRBJ2-1; TRBD2 aligns across 11 bases. Looked up from germline, CDR1 is KGHSH and CDR2 is LQKENI. Trimming removed 3 bases from V and 0 bases from J; junction bases left unmatched: 13. The CDR3 has 20 amino acids. CDR3 nucleotides: TGTGCCAGCTCACCTTCTACTACTAGCGGGAGTGGAAGCTCCTACAATGAGCAGTTCTTC. Encoded protein: CASSPSTTSGSGSSYNEQFF.

The sample holds one count of this clone. The CDR3: CASSIGVAGVSEQYF. CDR3 nucleotide sequence: TGTGCCAGTAGTATAGGGGTAGCGGGAGTTTCCGAGCAGTACTTC. The chain couples TRBV19 to TRBJ2-7, with 9 nucleotides matching TRBD2. The trim removed 1 base at V and 6 bases at J, leaving 7 bases unmatched. The CDR3 covers 15 residues. In germline, CDR1 is LNHDA, CDR2 SQIVND (reference sequence).

V usage is TRBV19 and J usage is TRBJ2-1; 9 bases line up with TRBD1. From germline, CDR1 is LNHDA and CDR2 SQIVND (reference sequence). V lost 6 bases to trimming and J lost 7 bases; unmatched junction nucleotides: 4. The CDR3 has 13 residues. CDR3: CASRLTGGNEQFF. DNA for the CDR3: TGTGCCAGTAGGCTGACAGGGGGGAATGAGCAGTTCTTC.

CDR3 sequence: CASSLGGGTYTEAFF. Here the CDR3 DNA reads TGTGCCAGCAGCTTGGGTGGGGGGACCTACACTGAAGCTTTCTTT. The chain carries TRBV5-6 and TRBJ1-1; D might be TRBD1 (5 bases). The V and J ends lost 0 bases and 3 bases respectively, with 12 bases between them. CDR1 SGHDT and CDR2 YYEEEE come from the germline V gene. The CDR3 has 15 residues.

V and J are TRBV6-2 or TRBV6-3 and TRBJ2-3; TRBD2 agrees at 7 bases. With V trimmed by 5 bases and J by 14 bases, 13 bases remained unmatched. The CDR3 consists of 13 residues. Germline V gene sequence: CDR1 MNHEY, CDR2 SVGEGT. The CDR3 protein is CASSATGTTRSYF. CDR3 sequence (DNA): TGTGCCAGCAGTGCTACCGGGACTACACGGTCGTATTTT.

This clone was recorded only once. The V gene is TRBV30, the J gene TRBJ2-3; 8 bases fit TRBD1. The CDR3 is 15 residues long. V was pared by 5 bases and J by 2 bases, with 9 bases of the junction left unmatched. CDR1 is GTSNPN and CDR2 is SVGIG in the germline V gene (reference sequence). CDR3 protein: CAWDQQGVNTDTQYF. For the CDR3, the DNA is TGTGCCTGGGATCAACAGGGGGTAAACACAGATACGCAGTATTTT.

The J gene is TRBJ2-7, the V gene TRBV7-2; the match to TRBD1 covers 10 bases. The CDR3 is 15 amino acids. J gave up 3 bases and V 3 bases, and 5 bases lay outside the gene matches. Germline lookup yields CDR1 SGHTA and CDR2 FQGNSA. The CDR3: CASSFLRTGGYEQYF. In DNA, the CDR3 is TGTGCCAGCAGCTTTCTCAGGACAGGGGGCTACGAGCAGTACTTC. Looking up the rest from reference TRBV7-2 and TRBJ2-7 gives the full variable domain: GAGVSQSPSNKVTEKGKDVELRCDPISGHTALYWYRQSLGQGLEFLIYFQGNSAPDKSGLPSDRFSAERTGGSVSTLTIQRTQQEDSAVYLCASSFLRTGGYEQYFGPGTRLTVT.

The chain links TRBV2 to TRBJ2-1; 7 bases are a match to TRBD2. CDR1 is SNHLY, CDR2 FYNNEI, per germline. The CDR3 spans 13 residues. The V and J ends lost 11 bases and 8 bases, in that order; junction bases with no gene match: 12. The CDR3 is CAGQGRGRDEQFF. CDR3 nucleotides: TGTGCCGGCCAAGGGAGGGGCAGGGATGAGCAGTTCTTC.

This clone was counted a single time. This sequence joins TRBV27 and TRBJ2-2; the D gene is possibly TRBD2 (5 bases). The CDR3 is 14 amino acids. V shed 3 bases and J shed 4 bases, with 9 bases lying between them. Germline V CDR1 and CDR2: MNHEY, SMNVEV (reference sequence). The CDR3 here is CASSFRESTGELFF. The CDR3, as DNA: TGTGCCAGCAGTTTCCGGGAAAGCACCGGGGAGCTGTTTTTT.

V and J are TRBV7-3 and TRBJ2-5; D ambiguous. Germline assignment: CDR1 SGHTA and CDR2 FQGTGA. The CDR3 length is 13 residues. Trimming took 0 bases from V and 2 from J, leaving 4 bases between them. For the CDR3, the DNA is TGTGCCAGCAGCTTAACCATTCAAGAGACCCAGTACTTC. Residues: CASSLTIQETQYF.

V gene TRBV30 combines with J gene TRBJ2-2, with D possibly TRBD2 on 5 matching bases. The CDR3 runs 15 residues. V shed 8 bases and J shed 7 bases, with 23 bases lying between them. Germline-derived CDR1 and CDR2 are GTSNPN and SVGIG (reference sequence). CDR3 residues: CAQSRANRDLGELFF. The CDR3 bases are TGTGCCCAGAGCCGTGCCAATCGGGATCTCGGGGAGCTGTTTTTT. The full variable domain, with the rest looked up from reference TRBV30 and TRBJ2-2, is SQTIHQWPATLVQPVGSPLSLECTVEGTSNPNLYWYRQAAGRGLQLLFYSVGIGQISSEVPQNLSASRPQDRQFILSSKKLLLSDSGFYLCAQSRANRDLGELFFGEGSRLTVL.

The chain links TRBV6-5 to TRBJ1-5; 8 bases are a match to TRBD1. This CDR3 is 14 amino acids long. After removal of 10 bases from V and 0 bases from J, the junction contained 5 bases not matched to a gene. Per germline, CDR1 MNHEY and CDR2 SVGAGI. The CDR3 DNA reads as TGTGCCACTAGGACAGGGAATAGCAATCAGCCCCAGCATTTT. Translating it yields CATRTGNSNQPQHF.

The gene calls are TRBV7-3 and TRBJ2-3, with 10 nucleotides matching TRBD2. Looked up from germline, CDR1 is SGHTA and CDR2 is FQGTGA. This CDR3 has 13 residues. Trimming took 5 bases from V and 9 from J; bases not matched to a gene: 5. DNA for the CDR3: TGTGCCAGCAGCCGGATAGCGGGAGGAACGCAGTATTTT. Its protein is CASSRIAGGTQYF.

The chain's CDR3 is CASSTPPGGNSPLHF. The CDR3 DNA sequence: TGTGCCAGCAGCACGCCTCCCGGCGGGAATTCACCCCTCCACTTT. The chain couples TRBV11-2 to TRBJ1-6, with D uncertain. Trimming cost V 5 bases and J 7 bases, with 15 bases left between them. The CDR3 covers 15 residues. Germline loops: CDR1 SGHAT, CDR2 FQNNGV.

Comments on this clone: One end of the junction fails to match germline, which may point to a read error. CDR3 residues: CASREGTGWWTGELFF. In nucleotides, the CDR3 is TGTGCCAGCAGGGAAGGGACAGGGTGGTGGACCGGGGAGCTGTTTTTT. V usage is TRBV6-1 and J usage is TRBJ2-2; TRBD1 aligns across 9 bases. Germline V gene sequence: CDR1 MNHNS, CDR2 SASEGT. This CDR3 spans 16 amino acids.

V is TRBV27 and J is TRBJ1-5, with 9 bases that match TRBD1. This CDR3 region has 16 residues. J gave up 3 bases and V 5 bases, and 8 bases lay outside the gene matches. Germline CDR1 is MNHEY and CDR2 is SMNVEV (reference sequence). This chain's CDR3 is CASSPRTGANNQPQHF. The CDR3 DNA is TGTGCCAGCAGTCCCCGGACAGGGGCCAACAATCAGCCCCAGCATTTT.

The J gene is TRBJ1-2, the V gene TRBV7-8, with D unclear. Trimming left V 5 bases short and J 7 bases short, with 17 bases between. The length of the CDR3 is 14 residues. CDR1 and CDR2 from the germline V gene are SGHVS and FQNEAQ. CDR3 in amino acids: CASSSSERVVGYTF. DNA of the CDR3: TGTGCCAGCAGCAGCTCCGAGCGGGTGGTTGGCTACACCTTC.

The chain has TRBV11-2 and TRBJ2-1, with 7 bases that match TRBD2. The V and J ends lost 3 bases and 4 bases, in that order; junction bases with no gene match: 3. CDR1 and CDR2 from the germline V gene are SGHAT and FQNNGV. This CDR3 has 14 residues. CDR3 sequence (DNA): TGTGCCAGCAGCTTCTCCGGGAGGTACAATGAGCAGTTCTTC. This sequence encodes CASSFSGRYNEQFF.

This chain connects TRBV7-8 to TRBJ2-1, with 7 nucleotides matching TRBD1. The germline gives CDR1 SGHVS, CDR2 FQNEAQ. The trim removed 5 bases at V and 1 base at J, leaving 2 bases unmatched. CDR3 size: 14 residues. CDR3 in DNA: TGTGCCAGCAGCGACAGGGCTTCCTACAATGAGCAGTTCTTC. Amino acids: CASSDRASYNEQFF.

This rearrangement joins TRBV6-2 or TRBV6-3 to TRBJ2-2; D not resolved. This CDR3 has 14 amino acids. V lost 5 bases and J lost 5, with 12 bases in between. Germline values: CDR1 MNHEY, CDR2 SVGEGT. Here the CDR3 DNA reads TGTGCCAGCAGTAGACTTGATGGTACCGGGGAGCTGTTTTTT. Translated: CASSRLDGTGELFF.

The genes are TRBV7-9 and TRBJ2-1; TRBD2 might be the D (5 bases). Trimming shortened V by 6 bases and J by 10 bases, and 10 bases separated the two germline ends. CDR3 length equals 11 residues. The germline gives CDR1 SEHNR, CDR2 FQNEAQ (reference sequence). CDR3 coding DNA: TGTGCCAGCAGGACTATCGAGGAGCAGTTCTTC. It yields the protein CASRTIEEQFF.